One sample yielded the 30 T cell receptor beta chains listed below, sequenced in a study of T cells after yellow fever vaccination (dated by TCRdb to 2018 to 2020). Explained via the paper, the treatment or condition label denotes: live attenuated yellow fever vaccine strain. Library preparation used 5' RACE. These reads were obtained on an Illumina NovaSeq 6000. TCRdb applied fastp at Q25 and MiXCR to the public reads, then kept only in-frame beta chains. CDR3 protein duplicates are merged, each entry listing the most common genes and DNA. Here the sample has 250,000 to 300,000 distinct CDR3 sequences; approximately 10% occur a single time. The ten largest account for over 3% of the sample. The starting material was CD4+ T cells sorted from PBMCs, obtained 5 days after the yellow fever booster vaccination. These receptors were collected from a man between 18 and 29 years old who received the YFV17D yellow fever vaccine.

The V gene is TRBV20-1, the J gene TRBJ1-2; D possibly corresponds to TRBD1 (5 bases). Trimming took 1 base from V and 1 from J, leaving 19 bases between them. The CDR3 spans 17 residues. CDR1 and CDR2 from the germline V gene are DFQATT and SNEGSKA (reference sequence). The CDR3 spells CSARGVVGSGGNYGYTF. CDR3 nucleotide sequence: TGCAGTGCTAGAGGGGTCGTAGGCTCGGGGGGTAACTATGGCTACACCTTC.

The chain employs TRBV6-2 or TRBV6-3 and TRBJ1-1; tentatively, D is TRBD1 (5 bases). With 6 bases removed from V and 1 base from J, the gap between germline ends came to 9 bases. The V gene's germline CDR1 is MNHEY and CDR2 SVGEGT. The CDR3 has 13 residues. CDR3 protein: CASRQTANTEAFF. In nucleotides, the CDR3 is TGTGCCAGCAGACAGACAGCGAACACTGAAGCTTTCTTT.

There are a few counts of this clonotype. The chain combines TRBV9 with TRBJ2-2, with a possible D match to TRBD1 (5 bases). The CDR3 is 19 amino acids. Trimming took off 0 bases at V and 5 bases at J, with 23 bases between the two ends. Per the germline V gene, CDR1 is SGDLS and CDR2 is YYNGEE. CDR3 DNA sequence: TGTGCCAGCAGCGTAGAGGGTTGGGCAGGGAAGGCCAAAACCGGGGAGCTGTTTTTT. Amino acids: CASSVEGWAGKAKTGELFF.

This clonotype appeared a few times. The chain recombines TRBV20-1 with TRBJ2-1; D could derive from TRBD1 or TRBD2 (5 bases each). The germline CDR1 and CDR2 sequences are DFQATT and SNEGSKA (reference sequence). The V and J ends lost 4 bases and 8 bases respectively, with 18 bases between them. The CDR3 consists of 14 residues. For the CDR3, the DNA is TGCAGTGCTACCGGGACCGACATATGGGATGAGCAGTTCTTC. Protein sequence: CSATGTDIWDEQFF.

The chain links TRBV5-6 to TRBJ2-5, with D tentatively TRBD2 (5 bases). The CDR3 sequence is 13 residues long. Germline loops: CDR1 SGHDT, CDR2 YYEEEE. V lost 4 bases and J lost 1, with 8 bases in between. The CDR3 here is CASSHGVQETQYF. The CDR3 region has the DNA TGTGCCAGCAGCCACGGGGTCCAAGAGACCCAGTACTTC.

CDR3 region: CASTKGGGLTYGYTF. The CDR3 region has the DNA TGTGCCAGCACAAAAGGCGGGGGGCTAACCTATGGCTACACCTTC. The V call is TRBV5-6, the J call TRBJ1-2; D is possibly TRBD1 (6 bases). The germline V gene has CDR1 SGHDT and CDR2 YYEEEE. The CDR3 is made up of 15 amino acids. With 6 bases removed from V and 4 bases from J, the gap between germline ends came to 19 bases.

This clonotype was recorded at least ten times. The rearrangement links TRBV25-1 to TRBJ2-5; a weak D match, TRBD1 (5 bases). The CDR3 totals 13 residues. Trimming pared 6 bases from V and 4 bases from J, leaving 12 bases between. Germline values: CDR1 MGHDK, CDR2 SYGVNS. The CDR3 coding sequence is TGTGCCAGCAGCCCCGCAGGGCGAGAGACCCAGTACTTC. Protein sequence: CASSPAGRETQYF.

This clonotype was seen a few times. The chain joins TRBV2 to TRBJ2-3; 9 bases fit TRBD2. V lost 9 bases, J lost 5 bases, and 6 bases stayed unmatched. The CDR3 consists of 13 residues. CDR1 and CDR2 (germline): SNHLY, FYNNEI. The CDR3 DNA reads TGTGCCAGTCTCGGACTAGCGAGAGATACGCAGTATTTT. The encoded protein is CASLGLARDTQYF.

This clonotype has only a few counts. The rearrangement joins TRBV9 to TRBJ2-3; 8 bases align to TRBD2. The CDR3 covers 16 residues. The V segment lost 0 bases and the J segment 5 bases; nucleotides outside the gene matches: 8. Germline V CDR1 and CDR2: SGDLS, YYNGEE. Written as DNA, the CDR3 is TGTGCCAGCAGCGTAGTTAGCGGGGTCGCGGGAGATACGCAGTATTTT. Residues: CASSVVSGVAGDTQYF.

The chain employs TRBV15 and TRBJ1-4; 9 bases line up with TRBD1. The CDR3 has 14 amino acids. Germline V lookup: CDR1 LNHNV, CDR2 YYDKDF (reference sequence). V trimming: 8 bases; J trimming: 4 bases; junction bases outside the gene matches: 5. The CDR3 region is CATARDRVNEKLFF. The CDR3 bases are TGTGCCACCGCCCGGGACAGGGTTAATGAAAAACTGTTTTTT.

This chain joins TRBV7-2 and TRBJ2-3, with 7 bases identical to TRBD1. This CDR3 has 15 residues. Per the germline V gene, CDR1 is SGHTA and CDR2 is FQGNSA. V was clipped by 0 bases and J by 1 base; unmatched bases: 1. CDR3 loop: CASSLAQGGTDTQYF. CDR3 nucleotides: TGTGCCAGCAGCTTAGCGCAGGGGGGCACAGATACGCAGTATTTT.

There are a few counts of this clonotype. The V and J genes are TRBV20-1 and TRBJ2-1; 9 bases are a match to TRBD2. The V gene's germline CDR1 is DFQATT and CDR2 SNEGSKA (reference sequence). CDR3 length: 15 residues. V lost 1 base and J lost 5; bases outside the gene matches: 6. The CDR3, as DNA: TGCAGTGCTAGAGGAGGCGGGGGGGCCAACAATGAGCAGTTCTTC. This codes for CSARGGGGANNEQFF.

The chain joins TRBV28 to TRBJ1-2, with 9 positions matching TRBD1. The CDR3 length is 12 residues. V gave up 6 bases and J gave up 7 bases; unmatched junction bases: 3. The germline CDR1 and CDR2 sequences are MDHEN and SYDVKM. The CDR3, as DNA: TGTGCCAGCAGCGGACAGGGGACTGGCTACACCTTC. Translated: CASSGQGTGYTF.

The chain uses TRBV10-3 and TRBJ2-1, with a weak D call TRBD1 (6 bases). The CDR3 covers 14 residues. Looked up from germline, CDR1 is ENHRY and CDR2 is SYGVKD. Between the trimmed V and J ends, which lost 10 bases and 4 bases, there was a span of 17 bases. In DNA form, the CDR3 reads TGTGCCACCACCCGGGACGGGACATACAATGAGCAGTTCTTC. Its protein product is CATTRDGTYNEQFF.

This clonotype has more than one count but fewer than ten. The CDR3 spells CASSLEHGTSGDTQYF. CDR3 nucleotide sequence: TGCGCCAGCAGCTTGGAACATGGGACTAGCGGCGATACGCAGTATTTT. V gene TRBV5-1 combines with J gene TRBJ2-3; 11 nucleotides match TRBD2. The trim removed 0 bases at V and 6 bases at J, leaving 6 bases unmatched. Germline V CDR1 and CDR2: SGHRS, YFSETQ. The CDR3 is 16 amino acids.

This clonotype was observed many times. The V and J genes are TRBV12-3 or TRBV12-4 and TRBJ1-1; D remains unclear. The CDR3 length is 13 residues. V lost 6 bases, J lost 0 bases, and 8 bases lay in between. The CDR3 protein is CASRTFMNTEAFF. DNA of the CDR3: TGTGCCAGCAGGACATTTATGAACACTGAAGCTTTCTTT.

The gene calls are TRBV4-3 and TRBJ2-6; 7 bases fit TRBD1. The germline gives CDR1 LGHNA, CDR2 YSLEER. V shed 2 bases and J 0 bases; nucleotides not matched to a gene: 7. The CDR3 is 18 amino acids. The CDR3 sequence is CASSQPGGPNSGANVLTF. The CDR3 nucleotides are TGCGCCAGCAGCCAACCAGGGGGTCCCAACTCTGGGGCCAACGTCCTGACTTTC.

This clonotype occurred a few times. The rearrangement links TRBV4-1 to TRBJ1-6; D gene unclear. There are 14 residues in the CDR3. The V and J ends lost 1 base and 6 bases respectively, with 7 bases between them. Looked up from germline, CDR1 is MGHRA and CDR2 is YSYEKL. The CDR3 DNA is TGCGCCAGCAGCCAAGTTGACGGTAATTCACCCCTCCACTTT. Protein: CASSQVDGNSPLHF.

The chain has TRBV6-5 and TRBJ1-5, with D unclear. Trimming took off 0 bases at V and 10 bases at J, with 10 bases between the two ends. CDR3 length: 13 amino acids. Germline assignment: CDR1 MNHEY and CDR2 SVGAGI. CDR3 nucleotides: TGTGCCAGCAGTTACTCGGTGGGCAGCCCCCAGCATTTT. It codes for CASSYSVGSPQHF.

This chain links TRBV12-3 or TRBV12-4 with TRBJ2-7; possibly TRBD2 for D (6 bases). The V and J ends lost 3 bases and 7 bases respectively, with 13 bases between them. CDR3 length: 13 amino acids. This CDR3 is CASSFRRGDEQYF. In DNA form, the CDR3 reads TGTGCCAGCAGTTTCCGGCGGGGAGATGAGCAGTACTTC.

This sequence joins TRBV18 and TRBJ1-2; 7 nucleotides match TRBD1. The CDR3 covers 14 residues. After removal of 1 base from V and 4 bases from J, the junction contained 3 bases not matched to a gene. Looked up from germline, CDR1 is KGHSH and CDR2 is LQKENI. Here the CDR3 reads CASSPQQGSYGYTF. The CDR3, as DNA: TGTGCCAGCTCACCACAACAGGGGTCCTATGGCTACACCTTC.

Only a few counts were recorded for this clonotype. The rearrangement links TRBV7-3 to TRBJ2-3; either TRBD1 or TRBD2 may fit D (6 bases each). Trimming cost V 3 bases and J 6 bases, with 13 bases left between them. The CDR3 length is 14 residues. The germline gives CDR1 SGHTA, CDR2 FQGTGA. The CDR3 bases are TGTGCCAGCAGCTTCATGGGGGGCCGGGATACGCAGTATTTT. Translation gives CASSFMGGRDTQYF.

At least ten counts were recorded for this clonotype. This chain joins TRBV4-2 and TRBJ2-6; D ambiguous. The CDR3 extends over 17 amino acids. Deletions cut 0 bases from V and 1 base from J, with 10 bases between. Germline loops: CDR1 LGHNA, CDR2 YNFKEQ. CDR3 nucleotides: TGTGCCAGCAGCCAAGATTGGGGTGGTTCTGGGGCCAACGTCCTGACTTTC. Translation: CASSQDWGGSGANVLTF.

The J gene is TRBJ1-2, the V gene TRBV7-3, with D tentatively TRBD1 (5 bases). Germline CDR1 and CDR2: SGHTA and FQGTGA. This CDR3 comprises 18 residues. Trimming pared 0 bases from V and 7 bases from J, leaving 24 bases between. The CDR3 DNA is TGTGCCAGCAGCTTAACATCCACGGACAAAACCCACCGAGGTGGCTACACCTTC. It encodes CASSLTSTDKTHRGGYTF. Combining the CDR3 with reference TRBV7-3 and TRBJ1-2 gives the whole variable domain GAGVSQTPSNKVTEKGKYVELRCDPISGHTALYWYRQSLGQGPEFLIYFQGTGAADDSGLPNDRFFAVRPEGSVSTLKIQRTERGDSAVYLCASSLTSTDKTHRGGYTFGSGTRLTVV.

The chain employs TRBV6-4 and TRBJ2-2; 8 bases match TRBD1. The CDR3 is 15 amino acids. Germline lookup yields CDR1 MRHNA and CDR2 SNTAGT. The V and J ends lost 5 bases and 6 bases, in that order; junction bases with no gene match: 8. The CDR3, as DNA: TGTGCCAGCAGTCGGACAGGGCCGACATCCGGGGAGCTGTTTTTT. It encodes CASSRTGPTSGELFF.

This clonotype was recorded at least ten times. The chain uses TRBV9 and TRBJ1-2, with a possible D match to TRBD1 (6 bases). With 2 bases removed from V and 4 bases from J, the gap between germline ends came to 9 bases. Germline V lookup: CDR1 SGDLS, CDR2 YYNGEE. CDR3 length: 13 residues. This chain's CDR3 is CASSVLGGYGYTF. CDR3 DNA: TGTGCCAGCAGCGTCCTAGGGGGCTATGGCTACACCTTC.

In its sample, this clonotype was seen a few times. V usage is TRBV3-1 and J usage is TRBJ2-7, with no clear D. The CDR3 has 14 residues. The germline gives CDR1 LGHDT, CDR2 YNNKEL (reference sequence). The V end was cut by 3 bases, the J end by 3 bases, with 12 bases between. CDR3 residues: CASSQSVAGYEQYV. The CDR3 coding sequence is TGTGCCAGCAGCCAGTCGGTAGCTGGCTACGAGCAGTACGTC.

The gene calls are TRBV7-2 and TRBJ1-1; D not certain. The CDR3 covers 12 residues. V gave up 3 bases and J gave up 7 bases, with 9 bases separating them. Germline CDR1 is SGHTA and CDR2 is FQGNSA. In DNA form, the CDR3 reads TGTGCCAGCAGCTTTAGGAGCCGTGAAGCTTTCTTT. It codes for CASSFRSREAFF.

This clonotype has only a few counts. The chain carries TRBV2 and TRBJ2-7; no reliable D call. CDR3 length: 11 amino acids. Trimming left V 8 bases short and J 6 bases short, with 11 bases between. Germline-derived CDR1 and CDR2 are SNHLY and FYNNEI. The CDR3 sequence: CASDMAREQYF. CDR3 coding DNA: TGTGCCAGCGATATGGCCCGCGAGCAGTACTTC.

This clonotype was detected a few times. This sequence joins TRBV11-2 and TRBJ1-4; D gene uncertain. The V end was cut by 8 bases, the J end by 4 bases, with 5 bases between. The germline V gene has CDR1 SGHAT and CDR2 FQNNGV. The length of the CDR3 is 11 residues. CDR3 DNA: TGTGCCAGCCAGAGTAATGAAAAACTGTTTTTT. Residues: CASQSNEKLFF.